The entry below gives a single T cell receptor (beta chain) sequence along with its context. The data belong to a study of blood T cell repertoires in COVID-19. The wider study: The United States, Italy and Spain were the sources of the acute and convalescent COVID-19 samples.

Repertoires were generated with immunoSEQ multiplex PCR, while TCRdb's copy carries only in-frame clones and drops some. Among approximately 290,000 clones listed, roughly nine tenths were seen once. CDR1 and CDR2 from the germline V gene are SQVTM and ANQGSEA. The V end was cut by 4 bases, the J end by 0 bases, with 10 bases between. This CDR3 comprises 13 residues. This TCR was sampled from a woman in her twenties or thirties with COVID-19, enrolled during active disease. The chain joins TRBV29-1 to TRBJ2-7; no reliable D call. The sample was peripheral blood. Here the CDR3 DNA reads TGCAGCGTTGTTGATTACAGCTCCTACGAGCAGTACTTC. Translating gives CSVVDYSSYEQYF.